This T cell receptor beta chain came from a study of cytomegalovirus exposure and HLA in healthy donors. Study-wide findings and caveats: Presence/absence analyses supposed approximately even sequencing depth among donors. Some TCR beta chains (approximately 180 of them) were listed as cytomegalovirus-associated. Prediction of most subjects' HLA-A and HLA-B alleles by TCR beta sequences was reportedly accurate.

With 60 Vbeta and 13 Jbeta primers, the PCR was carried out. Profiling relied on immunoSEQ multiplex PCR, and the TCRdb table lists in-frame clones only, not all of them. The sample has about 250,000 clones, about 75% seen once. Germline V gene lookup returns CDR1 MNHNS and CDR2 SASEGT. There are 12 residues in the CDR3. The germline V and J ends were trimmed by 8 bases and 9 bases, with 11 bases remaining between them. This clone was observed a handful of times. No antigen is known for it. The clonotype comes from a female donor in good health and CMV-seronegative. The genes are TRBV6-1 and TRBJ1-6; D perhaps matches TRBD1 (5 bases). The sample consisted of PBMCs. The CDR3 sequence: CASARVSSPLHF. CDR3 bases: TGTGCCAGCGCCAGGGTTAGTTCACCCCTCCACTTT.